The sequence of this T cell receptor beta chain was determined in a study of T-cell reconstitution after alpha-beta-depleted transplantation in children (dated by TCRdb to about 2016). As for the study more broadly: Using TCR repertoire profiling, the study quantitatively followed how T-cell immune reconstitution unfolded in children after TCRalphabeta/CD19-depleted allogeneic hematopoietic cell transplantation. Overall results and qualifications from the work: About two months after transplant, the apparently early recovery of alphabetaT-cell counts reportedly depended on just several hundred clones that had expanded rapidly and came from non-depleted graft cells. Hyperexpanded clone frequencies declined over subsequent months; after one year, T-cell counts and TCRbeta diversity were mostly attributed to newly produced T cells. In some patients, the high TCRbeta diversity seen at day 60 was put down to recipient T cells and intrathymic progenitors that had survived conditioning.

V loses 4 bases, J loses 2 bases, and the germline ends lie 19 bases apart. The CDR3 covers 17 residues, taking in both the cysteine and the phenylalanine. Only the CDR3 DNA stays, 51 bases, in frame from base 1. Looking up the germline V gene yields CDR1 SGHRS and CDR2 YFSETQ. This clonotype showed up just a few times. Its antigen is currently not known. No clone much larger than this one lies a single base away; base qualities are absent. Read against the paper, the sample's treatment or condition label means: allogeneic hematopoietic cell transplantation with graft depleted of TCRalphabeta T cells and CD19 B cells. The transplant recipients were children given TCRalphabeta/CD19-depleted allogeneic hematopoietic cell grafts. Library prep was done by PCR. Reads for this sample came from an Illumina HiSeq 2500. To normalize quantification of the TCRbeta repertoire, the TCR libraries were built with molecular barcoding that relied on unique molecular identifiers. The public reads were reanalyzed by TCRdb: fastp trimming at Q25, MiXCR alignment, in-frame beta chains only. Identical CDR3 protein sequences are pooled into one entry, listed with their most common genes and DNA. The sample profile shows a few hundred thousand distinct CDR3 sequences; roughly a quarter of them were found once. The ten largest clones add up to approximately 39% of the sample.

The chain couples TRBV5-1 to TRBJ1-5; the D gene is perhaps TRBD1, from 5 matching bases. Here the sequenced sample was PBMCs, taken before TCRalphabeta/CD19-depleted stem cell transplant. This clonotype was sampled from a boy in the first two years of life with Wiskott-Aldrich syndrome, due to receive a stem cell transplant. In nucleotides, the sequence is TGCGCCAGCAGCCACCAACCGTCAGGGCGAGGCAATCAGCCCCAGCATTTT. It translates to CASSHQPSGRGNQPQHF.